This T cell receptor beta chain came from a study of blood T cell repertoires in COVID-19. Study-level background: Italy, Spain and the United States were the sources of the convalescent and acute COVID-19 samples.

V lost 7 bases and J lost 2; bases outside the gene matches: 13. The CDR3 loop spans 16 amino acids. Germline assignment: CDR1 SGHAT and CDR2 FQNNGV. This table comes from immunoSEQ multiplex PCR, and its TCRdb copy is limited to in-frame clones, with some not included. This table has fewer than 50,000 clones, roughly 85% appearing once. The receptor's source is a human donor in a cohort sampled during active COVID-19. The gene calls are TRBV11-2 and TRBJ2-7; TRBD2 matches 8 bases. The sequencing input was peripheral blood. Written as DNA, the CDR3 is TGTGCCAGCACCTTTCCGGGCGGGGGGATGACCTACGAGCAGTACTTC. Its protein is CASTFPGGGMTYEQYF.